The subject of this entry is one TCR beta chain. No antigen is known for it. These data come from a study of long-term antiretroviral therapy in people with HIV. Germline V gives CDR1 LGHNA, CDR2 YSLEER. CDR3 length: 15 residues. V trimming: 1 base; J trimming: 5 bases; junction bases outside the gene matches: 7. Assay version v3.0 of immunoSEQ was used, and it was run at survey level. Some clones are missing from TCRdb's copy, which holds only in-frame ones; the method was immunoSEQ multiplex PCR. The sample yields 25,000 to 30,000 clones, 70% to 90% seen once. Overall study findings and caveats: Controls had broader CDR3 length ranges than HIV repertoires did. Diversity measured after ART increased yet remained under transplant donor controls.

Without exception, participants with HIV were treated in the United States. Samples held about 0.95-11 million cryopreserved PBMC before DNA extraction. This chain links TRBV4-3 with TRBJ2-5; TRBD1 matches at 7 bases. Sequenced here: unsorted PBMCs, sampled 3 years after starting antiretroviral therapy. This receptor was identified in a man aged 40-49 years with HIV. The CDR3 spells CASSQVKGGSETQYF. CDR3 DNA: TGCGCCAGCAGCCAAGTGAAAGGGGGCAGTGAGACCCAGTACTTC.